The T cell receptor (beta chain) described here comes from a study of T cells in Graves' hyperthyroidism and ophthalmopathy. Broader study findings: Ophthalmopathy and stable hyperthyroidism were told apart by a 13 V-J model. Appearing also in blood were most of the thyroid clonotypes expanded above 0.001.

Trimming cost V 4 bases and J 3 bases, with 15 bases left between them. Germline V gene lookup returns CDR1 MNHEY and CDR2 SVGAGI. This CDR3 is 15 amino acids long. Concerning this clonotype: As yet, its antigen is unknown.

Amplification targeted TCR beta CDR3 regions from RNA transcripts. TCR CDR3 regions were first amplified by RT-PCR with HTBI primers. MiXCR was run by TCRdb on the multiplex PCR reads, yielding one entry per CDR3 protein. The sample records around 190,000 distinct CDR3 sequences, around a sixth being singletons. Stable disease denoted Graves' hyperthyroidism without ophthalmopathy progression within 18 months. Fresh peripheral blood, 10 ml, was the source of the PBMCs. The chain has TRBV6-5 and TRBJ1-1; D unclear. The source of this sequence is a woman aged 50 to 60 with Graves' hyperthyroidism. Specimen: blood. The CDR3 DNA is TGTGCCAGCAGTTTCCAAACTAACGTGGACACTGAAGCTTTCTTT. This gives the protein CASSFQTNVDTEAFF.